This T cell receptor beta chain was retrieved from a study of beta chain features in type 1 diabetes. Across the study: What patients shared with healthy donors was a similar profile of age, gender and cell yields.

V trimming: 0 bases; J trimming: 5 bases; junction bases outside the gene matches: 2. Looked up from germline, CDR1 is SGHRS and CDR2 is YFSETQ. This CDR3 contains 14 residues. Of the isolated RNA, all was reverse transcribed, and so the sequenced material was expressed TCRB transcripts. The table came from immunoSEQ multiplex PCR; TCRdb's copy has only in-frame clones and leaves some out. This sample has under 300,000 clones, with 8% found just once. V is TRBV5-1 and J is TRBJ2-4; TRBD1 matches at 7 bases. This TCR was recovered from a woman under 30 in good health. Sequences were obtained from central memory CD4+ T cells from blood. For the CDR3, the DNA is TGCGCCAGCAGCTTGGGAGGGGGCGAAAACATTCAGTACTTC. Translated, it gives CASSLGGGENIQYF.